This TCR beta chain originates from a study of cytomegalovirus exposure and HLA in healthy donors. General study findings and limits: Analysis was carried out at a later point, and it linked a missense DCLRE1C variant to TCR beta V- and J-gene trimming.

This clone was picked up one time. Antigen specificity is unknown. These donors, healthy bone marrow donors, were studied. Despite likely unrecorded immune exposures, the donors were nominally healthy at the time of sampling. The primer mix had 60 Vbeta and 13 Jbeta primers. Using immunoSEQ multiplex PCR, the repertoire was profiled, and TCRdb retains in-frame clones only, with some absent. The table shows around 31,000 clones, with about 64% occurring only once. The germline V gene encodes CDR1 SGHTS and CDR2 YDEGEE. The V gene lost 2 bases and the J gene lost 9 bases, with 15 bases spanning the gap. The CDR3 is made up of 14 amino acids.

This TCR was recovered from a male donor in good health and CMV-seropositive. Input material: PBMCs. The J gene is TRBJ1-5, the V gene TRBV5-8; possibly TRBD1 for D (5 bases). The CDR3: CASSFTRGAPPQHF. CDR3 nucleotide sequence: TGTGCCAGCAGCTTTACAAGGGGCGCTCCGCCCCAGCATTTT.